This T cell receptor (beta chain) was obtained from a study of blood T cell repertoires in COVID-19. Background on the study: Material from acute and convalescent COVID-19 was sourced from the United States, Italy and Spain. PBMCs, B-cell-depleted T cells, or T cells provided the cDNA or gDNA that made up the material.

Trimming removed 4 bases at V and 4 bases at J, with 14 bases between. The CDR3 sequence is 14 residues long. The germline gives CDR1 SGHNT, CDR2 YYREEE (reference sequence). Original analysis: Scientists estimated how many nucleated cells there were by amplifying reference gene primers. Data came from immunoSEQ multiplex PCR; TCRdb stores just in-frame clones and leaves some out. The V and J calls and clone size come from that table; D and trimming were worked out from the DNA. This sample has around 150,000 clones, with about 86% found just once. Sequenced sample: peripheral blood. The rearrangement links TRBV5-4 to TRBJ1-1; D might be TRBD1 (6 bases). This clonotype was obtained from a man aged 18 to 29 with acute or convalescent COVID-19. CDR3 region: CASSLQGYGTEAFF. Here the CDR3 DNA reads TGTGCCAGCAGCCTACAGGGTTACGGCACTGAAGCTTTCTTT.